The TCR beta chain under discussion was sequenced for a study of blood T cell repertoires in COVID-19. In the study overall: There were acute and convalescent COVID-19 samples, and they came from the United States, Italy and Spain.

Germline V gene sequence: CDR1 SEHNR, CDR2 FQNEAQ (reference sequence). The CDR3 length is 15 residues. The junction had 11 bases not matched to a gene; V was cut back by 5 bases and J by 6 bases. In this sample, this clone turned up a few times. This table comes from immunoSEQ multiplex PCR, and its TCRdb copy is limited to in-frame clones, with some not included. The sample has just under 20,000 clones, approximately 81% seen once. Sequenced material: peripheral blood. This clonotype was obtained from a human donor with active COVID-19. The donor label of this sample is uncertain. The chain couples TRBV7-9 to TRBJ1-2; 8 bases map to TRBD1. The CDR3 DNA is TGTGCCAGCAGCCTCTGGTTGACAGGGGCCAATGGCTACACCTTC. Amino acids: CASSLWLTGANGYTF.